The 22 T cell receptor beta chains below were found in one sample sequenced in a study of cytomegalovirus exposure and HLA in healthy donors. In the PCR, 60 Vbeta and 13 Jbeta primers were used. Clones were read by immunoSEQ multiplex PCR, and TCRdb kept only the in-frame ones, dropping some. The sample lists around 130,000 clones, about 78% occurring once. Material for sequencing was PBMCs. Receptors originate from a human donor in good health.

CDR3 DNA: TGTGCCTGGGGGCGGGGGAAAATTGAAGCTTTCTTT. Residues: CAWGRGKIEAFF. The rearrangement uses TRBV30 and TRBJ1-1; a possible D gene is TRBD1 (5 bases). The length of the CDR3 is 12 residues. CDR1 and CDR2 (germline): GTSNPN, SVGIG (reference sequence). Trimming left V 5 bases short and J 7 bases short, with 14 bases between.

V usage is TRBV15 and J usage is TRBJ2-3, with 8 bases lining up with TRBD1. Germline V gene lookup returns CDR1 LNHNV and CDR2 YYDKDF (reference sequence). The CDR3 runs 16 residues. V gave up 1 base and J gave up 1 base; unmatched junction bases: 4. CDR3 sequence (DNA): TGTGCCACCAGCAGAGGTCGGACAGGGCGCACAGATACGCAGTATTTT. It is translated as CATSRGRTGRTDTQYF.

This clone turned up a few times. The chain links TRBV6-5 to TRBJ2-5, with TRBD2 matching over 10 bases. V lost 4 bases to trimming and J lost 5 bases; unmatched junction nucleotides: 10. The CDR3 runs to 16 residues. CDR1 and CDR2 (germline): MNHEY, SVGAGI. The CDR3 DNA sequence: TGTGCCAGCAGTTCTCACTTAGCGGGGGGAGGGGAGACCCAGTACTTC. This encodes CASSSHLAGGGETQYF.

This sequence joins TRBV30 and TRBJ1-1, with 7 bases lining up with TRBD1. There are 18 residues in the CDR3. The V gene end was trimmed by 2 bases and the J gene end by 6 bases; junction bases not matched to a gene: 21. From germline, CDR1 is GTSNPN and CDR2 SVGIG (reference sequence). The CDR3 DNA sequence: TGTGCCTGGAGTTCCTTACAACAGGGGTCCCTCAGGTTTGCTGAAGCTTTCTTT. Translation gives CAWSSLQQGSLRFAEAFF. The full variable domain, in which reference TRBV30 and TRBJ1-1 provide the parts outside the CDR3, is SQTIHQWPATLVQPVGSPLSLECTVEGTSNPNLYWYRQAAGRGLQLLFYSVGIGQISSEVPQNLSASRPQDRQFILSSKKLLLSDSGFYLCAWSSLQQGSLRFAEAFFGQGTRLTVV.

This clone appeared a few times. The chain is built from TRBV5-6 and TRBJ1-1; D is undetermined. V lost 2 bases to trimming and J lost 5 bases, with 10 bases between them. Germline assignment: CDR1 SGHDT and CDR2 YYEEEE. The CDR3 has 13 residues. The CDR3 DNA follows: TGTGCCAGCAGCTTTTCTCGGTGGACTGAAGCTTTCTTT. Its translation is CASSFSRWTEAFF.

The genes are TRBV9 and TRBJ2-2; 10 bases match TRBD2. CDR1 SGDLS and CDR2 YYNGEE come from the germline V gene. The V segment lost 0 bases and the J segment 3 bases; nucleotides outside the gene matches: 8. The CDR3 has 18 amino acids. The CDR3: CASSVGGSGGYYTGELFF. CDR3 in DNA: TGTGCCAGCAGCGTAGGGGGTAGCGGGGGGTACTACACCGGGGAGCTGTTTTTT.

The rearrangement uses TRBV29-1 and TRBJ2-7; 9 bases line up with TRBD1. Germline CDR1 SQVTM, CDR2 ANQGSEA. The V gene end was trimmed by 6 bases and the J gene end by 5 bases; junction bases not matched to a gene: 2. CDR3 length: 11 amino acids. CDR3 sequence: CSVDRGHEQYF. CDR3 nucleotide sequence: TGCAGCGTGGACAGGGGCCACGAGCAGTACTTC.

The CDR3 nucleotides are TGTGCCAGTACAACGAATAGACAAGATACGCAGTATTTT. It encodes CASTTNRQDTQYF. This sequence joins TRBV19 and TRBJ2-3; D gene ambiguous. Germline V gives CDR1 LNHDA, CDR2 SQIVND (reference sequence). Between the trimmed V and J ends, which lost 7 bases and 5 bases, there was a span of 13 bases. The CDR3 covers 13 residues.

This clone appeared a single time. The chain recombines TRBV9 with TRBJ2-5; TRBD2 is a possible D gene (5 bases). Germline-derived CDR1 and CDR2 are SGDLS and YYNGEE. This CDR3 spans 15 amino acids. Trimming removed 0 bases from V and 2 bases from J, with 11 bases in between. CDR3 residues: CASSVAWELQETQYF. The DNA of the CDR3 is TGTGCCAGCAGCGTAGCCTGGGAGCTGCAAGAGACCCAGTACTTC. The variable domain in full, completed from reference TRBV9 and TRBJ2-5, reads DSGVTQTPKHLITATGQRVTLRCSPRSGDLSVYWYQQSLDQGLQFLIQYYNGEERAKGNILERFSAQQFPDLHSELNLSSLELGDSALYFCASSVAWELQETQYFGPGTRLLVL.

This clone was seen only once. The chain has TRBV7-2 and TRBJ2-3; maybe TRBD2 (6 bases). The V gene's germline CDR1 is SGHTA and CDR2 FQGNSA. This CDR3 contains 16 residues. Trimming removed 0 bases at V and 1 base at J, with 11 bases between. CDR3 loop: CASSLAGGVGTDTQYF. For the CDR3, the DNA is TGTGCCAGCAGCTTAGCGGGCGGGGTGGGCACAGATACGCAGTATTTT.

The V call is TRBV2, the J call TRBJ1-5, with 7 bases that match TRBD1. The germline gives CDR1 SNHLY, CDR2 FYNNEI. With V trimmed by 9 bases and J by 1 base, 6 bases remained unmatched. The CDR3 has 14 residues. CDR3 protein: CARGGQDSNQPQHF. The CDR3 region has the DNA TGTGCCAGGGGAGGACAGGACAGCAATCAGCCCCAGCATTTT.

The rearrangement uses TRBV5-4 and TRBJ2-3, with 8 bases identical to TRBD2. Trimming took 2 bases from V and 0 from J; bases not matched to a gene: 8. This CDR3 is built from 17 residues. In germline, CDR1 is SGHNT, CDR2 YYREEE (reference sequence). Written as DNA, the CDR3 is TGTGCCAGCAGCTTTGGCGGCGGGGGGATTAGCACAGATACGCAGTATTTT. It encodes CASSFGGGGISTDTQYF.

The V gene is TRBV5-4, the J gene TRBJ2-7; D is possibly TRBD1 (5 bases). CDR1 is SGHNT and CDR2 is YYREEE in the germline V gene (reference sequence). The CDR3 is 13 amino acids. Trimming took 4 bases from V and 3 from J, leaving 11 bases between them. CDR3 protein: CASSLPDSYEQYF. The CDR3 coding sequence is TGTGCCAGCAGCCTCCCTGACAGCTACGAGCAGTACTTC.

This chain connects TRBV28 to TRBJ1-3; D is perhaps TRBD1 (5 bases). Trimming removed 5 bases at V and 4 bases at J, with 12 bases between. CDR3 length: 14 residues. In germline, CDR1 is MDHEN, CDR2 SYDVKM. The CDR3 DNA sequence: TGTGCCAGCAGTGCGACAGTTAGAGGAAACACCATATATTTT. It translates to CASSATVRGNTIYF. Full variable domain (remainder filled in from reference TRBV28 and TRBJ1-3): DVKVTQSSRYLVKRTGEKVFLECVQDMDHENMFWYRQDPGLGLRLIYFSYDVKMKEKGDIPEGYSVSREKKERFSLILESASTNQTSMYLCASSATVRGNTIYFGEGSWLTVV.

The chain uses TRBV7-2 and TRBJ2-5; no clear D gene. The V gene lost 2 bases and the J gene lost 5 bases, with 6 bases spanning the gap. The CDR3 is 12 amino acids. Per the germline V gene, CDR1 is SGHTA and CDR2 is FQGNSA. The CDR3 DNA reads TGTGCCAGCAGCTTACCGAGTGAGACCCAGTACTTC. Translation gives CASSLPSETQYF.

V is TRBV5-1 and J is TRBJ2-1; D is uncertain. CDR3 length equals 14 residues. V was trimmed by 1 base and J by 6 bases, leaving 11 bases between them. Per the germline V gene, CDR1 is SGHRS and CDR2 is YFSETQ. CDR3 nucleotide sequence: TGCGCCAGCAGCTTGAGCAGCAGGATCAATGAGCAGTTCTTC. Protein sequence: CASSLSSRINEQFF.

The chain has TRBV18 and TRBJ2-7; tentative D call: TRBD2 (5 bases). CDR1 is KGHSH, CDR2 LQKENI, per germline. Between the trimmed V and J ends, which lost 2 bases and 0 bases, there was a span of 14 bases. The CDR3 consists of 16 residues. The CDR3 sequence: CASSPKTLAGSYEQYF. The CDR3 DNA follows: TGTGCCAGCTCACCAAAAACCCTGGCGGGCTCCTACGAGCAGTACTTC.

The chain uses TRBV7-2 and TRBJ2-5, with 9 bases fitting TRBD2. The length of the CDR3 is 14 residues. The trim removed 5 bases at V and 7 bases at J, leaving 8 bases unmatched. Germline-derived CDR1 and CDR2 are SGHTA and FQGNSA. The CDR3 bases are TGTGCCAGCAGCGGGAGGGGGCGGGGGGGGACCCAGTACTTC. Protein sequence: CASSGRGRGGTQYF. The whole variable domain, filled in from reference TRBV7-2 and TRBJ2-5, reads GAGVSQSPSNKVTEKGKDVELRCDPISGHTALYWYRQSLGQGLEFLIYFQGNSAPDKSGLPSDRFSAERTGGSVSTLTIQRTQQEDSAVYLCASSGRGRGGTQYFGPGTRLLVL.

V and J are TRBV7-2 and TRBJ1-1; no clear D. Germline CDR1 is SGHTA and CDR2 is FQGNSA. V was trimmed by 6 bases and J by 2 bases, leaving 13 bases between them. This CDR3 contains 14 residues. CDR3 nucleotides: TGTGCCAGCAGGGCCGTAATGTCCAACACTGAAGCTTTCTTT. The encoded protein is CASRAVMSNTEAFF. The full variable domain, completed using reference TRBV7-2 and TRBJ1-1, is GAGVSQSPSNKVTEKGKDVELRCDPISGHTALYWYRQSLGQGLEFLIYFQGNSAPDKSGLPSDRFSAERTGGSVSTLTIQRTQQEDSAVYLCASRAVMSNTEAFFGQGTRLTVV.

In this sample, this clone turned up a few times. The chain is built from TRBV7-9 and TRBJ2-5, with TRBD1 matching 9 bases. The DNA end is a closer match to TRBJ2-7, so the J assignment may be wrong. Looked up from germline, CDR1 is SEHNR and CDR2 is FQNEAQ (reference sequence). The CDR3 runs to 16 residues. CDR3 in amino acids: CASSPQDRGGPYEQYF. CDR3 nucleotides: TGTGCCAGCAGCCCCCAGGACAGGGGAGGGCCCTACGAGCAGTACTTC.

The chain employs TRBV14 and TRBJ2-7, with no clear D. V was clipped by 0 bases and J by 9 bases, with 18 bases between them. The V gene's germline CDR1 is SGHDN and CDR2 FVKESK. The CDR3 is 15 amino acids. Written as DNA, the CDR3 is TGTGCCAGCAGCCAAGATGCCGACACGGCCCCCGCGCAGTACTTC. Its protein is CASSQDADTAPAQYF.

The chain is built from TRBV9 and TRBJ1-1; TRBD1 agrees at 7 bases. CDR1 is SGDLS, CDR2 YYNGEE, per germline. The trim removed 4 bases at V and 3 bases at J, leaving 12 bases unmatched. The CDR3 extends over 16 amino acids. CDR3 amino acids: CASSSQQGGRDTEAFF. The CDR3 coding sequence is TGTGCCAGCAGCTCCCAGCAGGGGGGCAGGGACACTGAAGCTTTCTTT.